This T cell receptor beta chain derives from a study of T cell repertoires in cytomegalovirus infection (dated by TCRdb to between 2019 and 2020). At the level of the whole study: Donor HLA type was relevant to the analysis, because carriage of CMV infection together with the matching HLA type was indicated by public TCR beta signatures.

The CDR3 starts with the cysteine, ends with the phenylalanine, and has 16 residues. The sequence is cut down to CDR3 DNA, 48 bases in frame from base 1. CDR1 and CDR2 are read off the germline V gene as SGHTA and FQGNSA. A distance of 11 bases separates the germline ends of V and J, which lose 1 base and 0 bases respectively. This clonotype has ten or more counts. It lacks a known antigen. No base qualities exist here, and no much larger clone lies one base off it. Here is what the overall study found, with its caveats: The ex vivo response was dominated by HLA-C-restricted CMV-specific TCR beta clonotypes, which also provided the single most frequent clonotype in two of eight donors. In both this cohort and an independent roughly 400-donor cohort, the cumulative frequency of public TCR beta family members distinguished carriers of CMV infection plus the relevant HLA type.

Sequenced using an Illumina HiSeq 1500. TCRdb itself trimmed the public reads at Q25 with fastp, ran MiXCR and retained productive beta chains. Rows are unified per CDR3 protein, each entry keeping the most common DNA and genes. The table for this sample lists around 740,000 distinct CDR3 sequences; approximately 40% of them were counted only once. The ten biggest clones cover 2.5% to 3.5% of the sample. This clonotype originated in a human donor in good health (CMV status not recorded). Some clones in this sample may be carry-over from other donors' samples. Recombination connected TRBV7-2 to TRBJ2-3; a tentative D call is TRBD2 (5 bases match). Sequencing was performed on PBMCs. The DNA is TGTGCCAGCAGCTTAGTCGGGAAAGTGAGCACAGATACGCAGTATTTT. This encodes CASSLVGKVSTDTQYF. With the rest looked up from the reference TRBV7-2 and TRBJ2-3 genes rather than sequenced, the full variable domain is GAGVSQSPSNKVTEKGKDVELRCDPISGHTALYWYRQSLGQGLEFLIYFQGNSAPDKSGLPSDRFSAERTGGSVSTLTIQRTQQEDSAVYLCASSLVGKVSTDTQYFGPGTRLTVL.